One and the same sample provided the 6 T cell receptor beta chains below, sequenced in a study of post-analysis software for immune sequencing data. Whole-study findings and limits: Four to six TRBV segments, including TRBV5-6, TRBV5-1 and TRBV20-1, were more frequent in patients than controls.

These receptors' targets are unknown. Unique molecular identifiers had been added to the TCR beta cDNA libraries. TCRdb redid the calling of the PCR reads with MiXCR, one entry per CDR3 protein. The sample includes about 540,000 distinct CDR3 sequences, roughly 34% of them seen just once. Sample: blood. Receptors originate from a girl aged 2-17 years with multiple sclerosis.

This sequence joins TRBV15 and TRBJ1-6, with unresolved D. From germline, CDR1 is LNHNV and CDR2 YYDKDF (reference sequence). CDR3 size: 18 residues. V lost 0 bases and J lost 10, with 22 bases in between. The CDR3 DNA follows: TGTGCCACCAGCAGAGATCGTCCGGGTCGGGTTTTGAGCTCACCCCTCCACTTT. Amino acid sequence: CATSRDRPGRVLSSPLHF.

In its sample, this clonotype was seen a few times. V usage is TRBV6-5 and J usage is TRBJ1-2, with 7 bases lining up with TRBD1. J gave up 6 bases and V 7 bases, and 8 bases lay outside the gene matches. Germline loops: CDR1 MNHEY, CDR2 SVGAGI. The CDR3 length is 13 residues. DNA of the CDR3: TGTGCCAGCACCAGGGGCAGGGGGGATGGCTACACCTTC. Amino acids: CASTRGRGDGYTF.

The chain joins TRBV20-1 to TRBJ1-6; D might be TRBD1 (5 bases). CDR1 and CDR2 (germline): DFQATT, SNEGSKA (reference sequence). This CDR3 region has 14 residues. With 6 bases removed from V and 6 bases from J, the gap between germline ends came to 15 bases. The DNA for the CDR3 is TGCAGTGCATTCCAACGACAGTTTAATTCACCCCTCCACTTT. It specifies CSAFQRQFNSPLHF.

The chain carries TRBV20-1 and TRBJ2-7, with TRBD2 matching over 9 bases. The last part of the DNA fits TRBJ2-5 better; the J call may be wrong. CDR3 length: 15 residues. Per germline, CDR1 DFQATT and CDR2 SNEGSKA (reference sequence). This CDR3 is CSANRGAGGRETQYF. The CDR3 DNA reads as TGCAGTGCCAACCGAGGGGCGGGGGGGAGAGAGACCCAGTACTTC.

The chain joins TRBV4-1 to TRBJ2-1, with 16 bases that match TRBD2. V dropped 3 bases and J dropped 6; count of bases not matched to a gene: 5. Germline values: CDR1 MGHRA, CDR2 YSYEKL. The CDR3 is 17 amino acids. CDR3 sequence: CASSQGLAGGPSNEQFF. CDR3 coding DNA: TGCGCCAGCAGCCAGGGACTAGCGGGGGGGCCTTCCAATGAGCAGTTCTTC.

In its sample, this clonotype was seen a few times. V gene TRBV6-5 combines with J gene TRBJ2-1; D remains unclear. V lost 7 bases and J 2 bases, leaving 12 bases between the germline ends. Germline CDR1 and CDR2: MNHEY and SVGAGI. The CDR3 is 14 amino acids. CDR3 sequence reads: CASNKVRTYNEQFF. Here the CDR3 DNA reads TGTGCCAGCAACAAGGTTAGGACCTACAATGAGCAGTTCTTC.